This passage covers 30 T cell receptor beta chains from one sample sequenced in a study of technical replicates of blood from a few donors. The repertoire was sequenced with immunoSEQ multiplex PCR; TCRdb's copy has only in-frame clones and lacks some. The table shows under 75,000 clones, with about 91% occurring only once. The sample taken for sequencing was PBMCs. The origin of the receptors is a human donor in good health. Some clones in this sample may be carry-over from other donors' samples.

V usage is TRBV6-5 and J usage is TRBJ1-4; D is undetermined. The V end was cut by 0 bases, the J end by 10 bases, with 15 bases between. The CDR3 consists of 15 residues. CDR1 MNHEY and CDR2 SVGAGI come from the germline V gene. CDR3 sequence (DNA): TGTGCCAGCAGTTACTCCTGGAGGAATTTGGGAAAACTGTTTTTT. It codes for CASSYSWRNLGKLFF.

The V and J genes are TRBV30 and TRBJ2-7; 7 bases match TRBD2. Germline values: CDR1 GTSNPN, CDR2 SVGIG (reference sequence). With 4 bases clipped from V and 6 bases from J, the junction kept 12 bases outside the gene matches. The CDR3 spans 14 residues. CDR3: CAWNKAGDVAEQYF. CDR3 coding DNA: TGTGCCTGGAACAAGGCGGGAGATGTAGCCGAGCAGTACTTC.

This sequence joins TRBV9 and TRBJ2-1; 8 bases align to TRBD2. V trimming: 6 bases; J trimming: 5 bases; junction bases outside the gene matches: 13. The V gene's germline CDR1 is SGDLS and CDR2 YYNGEE. This CDR3 has 16 residues. The CDR3 sequence: CASNLRPGLVDNEQFF. The DNA for the CDR3 is TGTGCCAGCAACCTTAGGCCGGGACTAGTCGACAATGAGCAGTTCTTC.

The chain joins TRBV4-2 to TRBJ2-1, with TRBD2 identical over 9 bases. V shed 4 bases, J shed 7 bases, and the junction held 8 bases outside the gene matches. The CDR3 loop spans 15 amino acids. CDR1 and CDR2 (germline): LGHNA, YNFKEQ. In DNA, the CDR3 is TGTGCCAGCAGCCCCCTAGCGGGGACGGGAAATGAGCAGTTCTTC. Translating it yields CASSPLAGTGNEQFF.

The chain employs TRBV11-3 and TRBJ2-5, with D possibly matching TRBD2 (5 bases). Germline assignment: CDR1 SGHNT and CDR2 YENEEA. Trimming took 5 bases from V and 3 from J, leaving 13 bases between them. CDR3 length: 14 amino acids. The CDR3 spells CASSRGGPEETQYF. CDR3 DNA sequence: TGTGCCAGCAGCCGAGGCGGGCCCGAAGAGACCCAGTACTTC.

V is TRBV5-1 and J is TRBJ2-2; TRBD2 aligns across 7 bases. The junction had 3 bases not matched to a gene; V was cut back by 0 bases and J by 7 bases. The CDR3 extends over 14 amino acids. The germline gives CDR1 SGHRS, CDR2 YFSETQ. The CDR3, as DNA: TGCGCCAGCAGCTTGGCCGCGGGAGTCGGGGAGCTGTTTTTT. This gives the protein CASSLAAGVGELFF. The full variable domain, in which reference TRBV5-1 and TRBJ2-2 provide the parts outside the CDR3, is KAGVTQTPRYLIKTRGQQVTLSCSPISGHRSVSWYQQTPGQGLQFLFEYFSETQRNKGNFPGRFSGRQFSNSRSEMNVSTLELGDSALYLCASSLAAGVGELFFGEGSRLTVL.

This chain connects TRBV4-1 to TRBJ1-4, with D unclear. Germline CDR1 reads MGHRA; CDR2 reads YSYEKL. V was pared by 4 bases and J by 6 bases, with 15 bases between. The CDR3 length is 15 residues. The CDR3 loop reads CASSPDRSTDEKLFF. DNA for the CDR3: TGCGCCAGCAGCCCCGACCGGTCAACAGATGAAAAACTGTTTTTT.

This clone was seen a few times. The chain couples TRBV15 to TRBJ2-1; D might be TRBD2 (7 bases). This CDR3 spans 16 amino acids. The germline V gene has CDR1 LNHNV and CDR2 YYDKDF (reference sequence). V lost 4 bases, J lost 8 bases, and 21 bases lay in between. This chain's CDR3 is CATSNPGGGRYHEQFF. The CDR3 DNA reads as TGTGCCACCAGCAATCCAGGCGGGGGCCGTTACCATGAGCAGTTCTTC.

The chain couples TRBV7-9 to TRBJ1-1; the D is unclear. This CDR3 comprises 14 residues. Per germline, CDR1 SEHNR and CDR2 FQNEAQ (reference sequence). V lost 5 bases to trimming and J lost 2 bases, with 12 bases between them. The CDR3 is CASSPTFSNTEAFF. In DNA form, the CDR3 reads TGTGCCAGCAGCCCGACGTTTAGCAACACTGAAGCTTTCTTT.

This clone was picked up one time. The chain recombines TRBV18 with TRBJ1-2, with D maybe TRBD1 (6 bases). Trimming stripped 4 bases from V and 8 bases from J, with 23 bases between. In germline, CDR1 is KGHSH, CDR2 LQKENI. The CDR3 spans 16 residues. CDR3 bases: TGTGCCAGCTCACTCCTAAGACAGGACGTGCCCTACGGCTACACCTTC. Protein sequence: CASSLLRQDVPYGYTF.

The rearrangement links TRBV11-2 to TRBJ2-1; TRBD2 might be the D (5 bases). The ends were cut back, 0 bases at V and 8 bases at J, with 14 bases in the middle. The CDR3 sequence is 15 residues long. The germline V gene has CDR1 SGHAT and CDR2 FQNNGV. The CDR3 nucleotides read TGTGCCAGCAGCTTAGACGTCGGGGTCGGCTATGAGCAGTTCTTC. This codes for CASSLDVGVGYEQFF.

The chain recombines TRBV11-2 with TRBJ1-1; no reliable D call. This CDR3 comprises 15 residues. The germline CDR1 and CDR2 sequences are SGHAT and FQNNGV. The V end was cut by 7 bases, the J end by 0 bases, with 15 bases between. CDR3 loop: CASKLHEVLNTEAFF. As DNA, the CDR3 is TGTGCCAGCAAACTACATGAGGTGCTGAACACTGAAGCTTTCTTT.

This clone was picked up one time. The rearrangement links TRBV11-2 to TRBJ2-7, with TRBD2 identical over 9 bases. This CDR3 has 15 amino acids. The junction had 7 bases not matched to a gene; V was cut back by 5 bases and J by 2 bases. Germline CDR1 SGHAT, CDR2 FQNNGV. The CDR3 is CASSLSSGEAYEQYF. CDR3 DNA: TGTGCCAGCAGCCTTTCTAGCGGGGAAGCCTACGAGCAGTACTTC.

This chain joins TRBV6-5 and TRBJ1-2, with 8 bases matching TRBD1. Germline CDR1 MNHEY, CDR2 SVGAGI. The CDR3 is made up of 15 amino acids. The ends lost 6 bases at V and 1 base at J; junction bases unmatched: 7. In DNA form, the CDR3 reads TGTGCCAGCAGCCCAACCGGGACAGGTAACTATGGCTACACCTTC. Amino acid sequence: CASSPTGTGNYGYTF.

The chain employs TRBV30 and TRBJ2-5; D gene ambiguous. The V end lost 1 base, the J end lost 5 bases, and 11 bases lay between the germline ends. In germline, CDR1 is GTSNPN, CDR2 SVGIG (reference sequence). This CDR3 is built from 13 residues. Here the CDR3 DNA reads TGTGCCTGGAGTGCGGTAATCGGGGAGACCCAGTACTTC. This sequence encodes CAWSAVIGETQYF. The variable domain in full, with the rest retrieved from reference TRBV30 and TRBJ2-5, is SQTIHQWPATLVQPVGSPLSLECTVEGTSNPNLYWYRQAAGRGLQLLFYSVGIGQISSEVPQNLSASRPQDRQFILSSKKLLLSDSGFYLCAWSAVIGETQYFGPGTRLLVL.

The J gene is TRBJ1-6, the V gene TRBV11-2, with unresolved D. Germline V gives CDR1 SGHAT, CDR2 FQNNGV. The CDR3 runs 14 residues. Trimming removed 4 bases at V and 8 bases at J, with 12 bases between. The CDR3 reads CASSSPLVYSPLHF. The CDR3 DNA reads TGTGCCAGCAGCTCACCACTAGTATATTCACCCCTCCACTTT.

V usage is TRBV4-2 and J usage is TRBJ1-2; 10 positions match TRBD1. The CDR3 has 15 amino acids. V gave up 6 bases and J gave up 5 bases; unmatched junction bases: 9. Germline assignment: CDR1 LGHNA and CDR2 YNFKEQ. CDR3 amino acids: CASRNSRQGAYGYTF. CDR3 coding DNA: TGTGCCAGCAGAAATTCCCGACAGGGGGCTTATGGCTACACCTTC.

The chain combines TRBV2 with TRBJ2-1; D perhaps matches TRBD2 (5 bases). CDR1 is SNHLY and CDR2 is FYNNEI in the germline V gene. With 4 bases removed from V and 9 bases from J, the gap between germline ends came to 16 bases. This CDR3 has 14 amino acids. CDR3 protein: CASSAIGREGEQFF. The CDR3 nucleotides read TGTGCCAGCAGTGCAATAGGGAGAGAAGGTGAGCAGTTCTTC.

The genes are TRBV7-2 and TRBJ2-4, with TRBD1 matching 7 bases. The CDR3 sequence is 15 residues long. The V and J ends lost 5 bases and 5 bases, in that order; junction bases with no gene match: 9. Germline CDR1 is SGHTA and CDR2 is FQGNSA. In DNA form, the CDR3 reads TGTGCCAGCAGCCTCGTAGGACAGGATGAAAACATTCAGTACTTC. Its translation: CASSLVGQDENIQYF.

The rearrangement joins TRBV7-9 to TRBJ2-5; 8 bases agree with TRBD1. V dropped 0 bases and J dropped 7; count of bases not matched to a gene: 7. Germline CDR1 SEHNR, CDR2 FQNEAQ (reference sequence). The CDR3 runs to 15 residues. CDR3 protein: CASSLASTGEGTQYF. CDR3 in DNA: TGTGCCAGCAGCTTAGCCTCGACAGGGGAAGGGACCCAGTACTTC.

The chain is built from TRBV7-6 and TRBJ2-7; 10 bases align to TRBD2. CDR1 and CDR2 from the germline V gene are SGHVS and FNYEAQ. The CDR3 consists of 15 residues. The J segment lost 3 bases and the V segment lost 1 base, leaving 3 bases of the junction unmatched. The CDR3 spells CASSLGSGRDYEQYF. The CDR3 DNA is TGTGCCAGCAGCTTAGGGAGCGGGAGGGACTACGAGCAGTACTTC. The whole variable domain, remainder taken from reference TRBV7-6 and TRBJ2-7, is GAGVSQSPRYKVTKRGQDVALRCDPISGHVSLYWYRQALGQGPEFLTYFNYEAQQDKSGLPNDRFSAERPEGSISTLTIQRTEQRDSAMYRCASSLGSGRDYEQYFGPGTRLTVT.

J is TRBJ1-1 and V is TRBV4-3; maybe TRBD1 (6 bases). The CDR3 has 16 residues. Trimming cost V 7 bases and J 4 bases, with 22 bases left between them. Germline assignment: CDR1 LGHNA and CDR2 YSLEER. The chain's CDR3 is CASTLRGASRGTEAFF. CDR3 coding DNA: TGCGCCAGCACCCTCCGGGGGGCTTCCCGAGGCACTGAAGCTTTCTTT.

This chain links TRBV5-1 with TRBJ2-1; 16 bases line up with TRBD2. The CDR3 runs 15 residues. The V and J ends lost 3 bases and 9 bases, in that order; junction bases with no gene match: 3. Per germline, CDR1 SGHRS and CDR2 YFSETQ. The CDR3 spells CASSWGTSGGAEQFF. The DNA of the CDR3 is TGCGCCAGCAGCTGGGGGACTAGCGGGGGGGCTGAGCAGTTCTTC.

The chain carries TRBV27 and TRBJ1-6, with TRBD1 identical over 7 bases. Per germline, CDR1 MNHEY and CDR2 SMNVEV (reference sequence). The CDR3 spans 16 residues. Trimming took 0 bases from V and 8 from J; bases not matched to a gene: 7. The CDR3 nucleotides read TGTGCCAGCAGTTTATCCGTGACAGGGAAGGATTCACCCCTCCACTTT. Amino acid sequence: CASSLSVTGKDSPLHF.

The chain links TRBV6-1 to TRBJ2-3; D is perhaps TRBD1 (5 bases). CDR1 and CDR2 from the germline V gene are MNHNS and SASEGT. This CDR3 is built from 14 residues. Trimming pared 1 base from V and 2 bases from J, leaving 7 bases between. The CDR3: CASSEGGPTDTQYF. CDR3 nucleotide sequence: TGTGCCAGCAGTGAAGGGGGCCCCACAGATACGCAGTATTTT.

This clone showed up just once. The gene calls are TRBV7-2 and TRBJ1-1, with D possibly being TRBD1 (5 bases). The CDR3 covers 15 residues. Germline V gene sequence: CDR1 SGHTA, CDR2 FQGNSA. V was pared by 1 base and J by 4 bases, with 13 bases between. Here the CDR3 DNA reads TGTGCCAGCAGCTTAGAATATCGGGGGGGCACTGAAGCTTTCTTT. As protein: CASSLEYRGGTEAFF. Variable domain in full (rest from reference TRBV7-2 and TRBJ1-1): GAGVSQSPSNKVTEKGKDVELRCDPISGHTALYWYRQSLGQGLEFLIYFQGNSAPDKSGLPSDRFSAERTGGSVSTLTIQRTQQEDSAVYLCASSLEYRGGTEAFFGQGTRLTVV.

The chain recombines TRBV7-8 with TRBJ1-5, with 8 bases that match TRBD1. This CDR3 spans 15 amino acids. Germline loops: CDR1 SGHVS, CDR2 FQNEAQ. V shed 6 bases and J 5 bases; nucleotides not matched to a gene: 9. The CDR3 bases are TGTGCCAGCAGTCGGACAGGGTTGGAAGATCAGCCCCAGCATTTT. Translating gives CASSRTGLEDQPQHF.

The chain combines TRBV5-1 with TRBJ2-7; 8 nucleotides line up with TRBD1. The J segment lost 2 bases and the V segment lost 3 bases, leaving 1 base of the junction unmatched. CDR3 length: 13 amino acids. Germline CDR1 is SGHRS and CDR2 is YFSETQ. This CDR3 reads CASSWDRTYEQYF. The CDR3 DNA follows: TGCGCCAGCAGCTGGGACAGGACCTACGAGCAGTACTTC.

This clone was observed once. This rearrangement joins TRBV5-5 to TRBJ1-6, with unresolved D. CDR3 length equals 14 residues. V lost 4 bases, J lost 10 bases, and 15 bases lay in between. Germline loops: CDR1 SGHKS, CDR2 YYEKEE (reference sequence). CDR3: CASSQDNPWSPLHF. CDR3 DNA sequence: TGTGCCAGCAGCCAAGACAACCCCTGGTCACCCCTCCACTTT.

The J gene is TRBJ2-5, the V gene TRBV27, with D possibly TRBD2 on 6 matching bases. Germline V lookup: CDR1 MNHEY, CDR2 SMNVEV (reference sequence). V dropped 5 bases and J dropped 0 bases, with 10 bases sitting between them. CDR3 size: 14 residues. The CDR3 here is CASSPLANQETQYF. In DNA form, the CDR3 reads TGTGCCAGCAGTCCGCTAGCGAACCAAGAGACCCAGTACTTC.